This is a list of T cell receptor beta chains from one sample in a study of T cells after yellow fever vaccination. Using its own MiXCR run on the 5' RACE reads, TCRdb lists one record per CDR3 protein. This sample carries 500,000 to 650,000 distinct CDR3 sequences, over 9% of them seen once, and the ten largest clones take 15%. The sample here was PBMCs, taken on the day of the yellow fever booster vaccination. Source of these receptors: a young man who received the YFV17D yellow fever vaccine. The CDR3 runs from the conserved cysteine through the conserved F or W. The D gene is left open where the match is weak. The size of a clone is reported for some rows only, either as once, few or many, or as a class for expanded clones.

>NA|TRBJ2-1|NA|TRBV6-2/TRBV6-3
CASSPAALNRNEQFF
TGTGCCAGCAGTCCGGCGGCTCTTAATCGCAATGAGCAGTTCTTC
>NA|TRBJ1-3|NA|TRBV5-5
CASSLNQLSGNTIYF
TGTGCCAGCAGCTTGAACCAACTCTCTGGAAACACCATATATTTT
>NA|TRBJ2-6|NA|TRBV27
CASSPGGGTTSGANVLTF
TGTGCCAGCAGTCCCGGGGGAGGAACTACCTCTGGGGCCAACGTCCTGACTTTC
>NA|TRBJ2-3|many|TRBV7-2
CASSPDRYTQYF
TGTGCCAGCAGCCCAGACAGATATACGCAGTATTTT
>NA|TRBJ2-5|many|TRBV5-4
CASSLVGYQETQYF
TGTGCCAGCAGCTTAGTTGGGTACCAAGAGACCCAGTACTTC
>NA|TRBJ2-1|few|TRBV7-2
CASSLGAGVGNEQFF
TGTGCCAGCAGCCTTGGGGCAGGGGTGGGGAATGAGCAGTTCTTC
>TRBD2|TRBJ2-7|NA|TRBV25-1
CASSESPLAGLSGEQYF
TGTGCCAGCAGTGAGTCTCCCCTAGCGGGGCTATCAGGCGAGCAGTACTTC
>NA|TRBJ1-1|few|TRBV12-3/TRBV12-4
CASSFRGATVTEAFF
TGTGCCAGCAGTTTTCGAGGGGCGACGGTTACTGAAGCTTTCTTT
>NA|TRBJ2-3|few|TRBV20-1
CSARDQAGWSTDTQYF
TGCAGTGCTAGAGATCAAGCAGGGTGGAGCACAGATACGCAGTATTTT
>NA|TRBJ2-2|few|TRBV5-1
CASSLGLFNTGELFF
TGCGCCAGCAGCTTGGGACTTTTTAACACCGGGGAGCTGTTTTTT
>NA|TRBJ2-5|few|TRBV7-9
CASSLATRSWGTQYF
TGTGCCAGCAGCTTAGCGACTAGGTCCTGGGGGACCCAGTACTTC
>TRBD2|TRBJ2-2|few|TRBV11-2
CASRKGLAGAFQGGELFF
TGTGCCAGCAGGAAGGGACTAGCGGGAGCGTTCCAGGGCGGGGAGCTGTTTTTT
>TRBD1|TRBJ2-5|few|TRBV14
CASSHRTGGSRETQYF
TGTGCCAGCAGCCATCGGACAGGGGGCTCGAGGGAGACCCAGTACTTC
>NA|TRBJ2-7|NA|TRBV11-2
CASSLGGWQAYEQYF
TGTGCCAGCAGCTTAGGCGGGTGGCAGGCCTACGAGCAGTACTTC
>NA|TRBJ2-1|few|TRBV12-3/TRBV12-4
CASIYRSGSYNEQFF
TGTGCCAGCATCTATCGGAGTGGCTCCTACAATGAGCAGTTCTTC
>TRBD1|TRBJ2-5|NA|TRBV28
CASTGTGRETQYF
TGTGCCAGCACCGGGACAGGCCGAGAGACCCAGTACTTC
>NA|TRBJ1-6|few|TRBV7-9
CASSADRNYGNSPLHF
TGTGCCAGCAGCGCCGACAGGAACTACGGTAATTCACCCCTCCACTTT
>NA|TRBJ2-2|NA|TRBV9
CASSWSGSSGELFF
TGTGCCAGCAGTTGGTCCGGGAGTTCCGGGGAGCTGTTTTTT
>TRBD2|TRBJ2-1|NA|TRBV18
CASSKGLGVNEQFF
TGTGCCAGCTCAAAGGGACTAGGAGTAAATGAGCAGTTCTTC
>NA|TRBJ2-1|few|TRBV28
CATGGGMINNEQFF
TGTGCCACGGGTGGGGGGATGATAAACAATGAGCAGTTCTTC
>NA|TRBJ2-5|NA|TRBV7-2
CTSSYRVYTETQYF
TGTACCAGCAGCTATCGGGTTTATACTGAGACCCAGTACTTC
>NA|TRBJ2-7|NA|TRBV5-1
CASSLGDGFLGAYEQYF
TGCGCCAGCAGCTTGGGGGACGGCTTTCTGGGCGCCTACGAGCAGTACTTC
>TRBD2|TRBJ2-1|NA|TRBV18
CASSPSGLASNEQFF
TGTGCCAGCTCACCTTCGGGACTAGCGTCCAATGAGCAGTTCTTC
>TRBD1|TRBJ1-1|NA|TRBV5-6
CASSLGGPTGVVYAFF
TGTGCCAGCAGCTTGGGGGGCCCGACAGGGGTCGTGTACGCTTTCTTT
>NA|TRBJ1-1|few|TRBV18
CASSPGPMGNTEAFF
TGTGCCAGCTCCCCTGGGCCCATGGGGAACACTGAAGCTTTCTTT
>NA|TRBJ1-5|NA|TRBV20-1
CSANDNQPQHF
TGCAGTGCCAACGACAATCAGCCCCAGCATTTT
>NA|TRBJ2-7|few|TRBV28
CASIPLGAGSSSYEQYF
TGTGCCAGCATCCCTCTAGGGGCGGGGTCCAGCTCCTACGAGCAGTACTTC
>TRBD2|TRBJ2-2|few|TRBV9
CASSMSGINTGELFF
TGTGCCAGCAGCATGAGCGGGATCAACACCGGGGAGCTGTTTTTT
>TRBD2|TRBJ2-3|NA|TRBV6-5
CASSYKRTSGTDTQYF
TGTGCCAGCAGTTACAAGAGGACTAGCGGCACAGATACGCAGTATTTT
>TRBD2|TRBJ2-7|NA|TRBV7-2
CASSQLAGVVGEQYF
TGTGCCAGCAGCCAACTAGCGGGAGTGGTTGGCGAGCAGTACTTC
>NA|TRBJ2-5|few|TRBV11-2
CASSLERQFGGRETQYF
TGTGCCAGCAGCTTAGAAAGGCAGTTCGGCGGGCGGGAGACCCAGTACTTC
>TRBD1|TRBJ1-3|few|TRBV7-8
CASSSWDRGSGNTIYF
TGTGCCAGCAGCTCTTGGGACAGGGGGTCTGGAAACACCATATATTTT
>NA|TRBJ2-7|few|TRBV20-1
CSARDLLTQQQNYEQYF
TGCAGTGCTAGAGATCTATTAACCCAGCAACAAAACTACGAGCAGTACTTC
>NA|TRBJ2-3|few|TRBV5-6
CASSVGPRQYF
TGTGCCAGCAGCGTGGGACCCCGCCAGTATTTT
>NA|TRBJ2-5|NA|TRBV5-6
CASSIDQDLETQYF
TGTGCCAGCAGCATAGACCAGGACTTGGAGACCCAGTACTTC
>NA|TRBJ1-6|NA|TRBV6-1
CASKQHLEGYSPLHF
TGTGCCAGCAAACAGCATCTAGAAGGCTATTCACCCCTCCACTTT
>TRBD2|TRBJ2-5|few|TRBV10-3
CAISESSREGGSETQYF
TGTGCCATCAGTGAGTCGAGTCGGGAGGGCGGTTCCGAGACCCAGTACTTC
>NA|TRBJ2-5|many|TRBV7-2
CASSLGRLETQYF
TGTGCCAGCAGCTTGGGGAGATTAGAGACCCAGTACTTC
>TRBD1|TRBJ2-1|NA|TRBV6-5
CASKRQGAYNEQFF
TGTGCCAGCAAAAGACAGGGGGCCTACAATGAGCAGTTCTTC
>NA|TRBJ1-5|NA|TRBV7-2
CASSFGLNQPQHF
TGTGCCAGCAGCTTTGGGTTGAATCAGCCCCAGCATTTT
>TRBD1|TRBJ2-7|few|TRBV7-9
CASSLRTGNTYEQYF
TGTGCCAGCAGCTTACGGACAGGGAATACCTACGAGCAGTACTTC
>NA|TRBJ1-2|NA|TRBV6-1
CASSPDANYGYTF
TGTGCCAGCAGCCCGGATGCCAACTATGGCTACACCTTC
>TRBD2|TRBJ2-3|few|TRBV27
CASSFFLSGRYDTQYF
TGTGCCAGCAGTTTCTTCCTCAGCGGGAGATACGATACGCAGTATTTT
>NA|TRBJ2-4|few|TRBV9
CASSVGVGREQNIQYF
TGTGCCAGCAGCGTAGGGGTGGGGCGGGAACAAAACATTCAGTACTTC
>NA|TRBJ2-1|NA|TRBV19
CASAIRTDSYNEQFF
TGTGCCAGTGCTATAAGGACTGACTCCTACAATGAGCAGTTCTTC
>TRBD1|TRBJ1-5|NA|TRBV18
CASSPFGQGVNQPQHF
TGTGCCAGCTCACCGTTCGGACAGGGGGTTAATCAGCCCCAGCATTTT
>NA|TRBJ1-4|few|TRBV28
CASSTGTGKNEKLFF
TGTGCCAGCAGTACCGGGACGGGAAAGAATGAAAAACTGTTTTTT
>TRBD2|TRBJ2-1|NA|TRBV20-1
CSASRPSGSTHNEQFF
TGCAGTGCTAGTCGCCCTAGCGGGAGTACCCACAATGAGCAGTTCTTC
>NA|TRBJ2-1|few|TRBV6-5
CATGVLEQFF
TGTGCCACCGGAGTACTTGAGCAGTTCTTC
>NA|TRBJ1-5|NA|TRBV7-8
CASSAEQGRRNQPQHF
TGTGCCAGCAGCGCCGAACAAGGACGAAGAAATCAGCCCCAGCATTTT
>NA|TRBJ1-1|NA|TRBV28
CASSWSTNTEAFF
TGTGCCAGCAGCTGGTCTACCAACACTGAAGCTTTCTTT
>NA|TRBJ2-3|many|TRBV12-3/TRBV12-4
CASSLRRRPSTDTQYF
TGTGCCAGCAGTTTGAGGAGGCGACCTAGCACAGATACGCAGTATTTT
>NA|TRBJ2-7|NA|TRBV9
CASSVGDPYEQYF
TGTGCCAGCAGCGTGGGGGATCCCTACGAGCAGTACTTC
>TRBD2|TRBJ2-3|NA|TRBV6-2/TRBV6-3
CASSISSQRESDTQYF
TGTGCCAGCAGTATCTCGAGCCAGCGGGAGTCTGATACGCAGTATTTT
>NA|TRBJ1-2|NA|TRBV29-1
CSLVGPNNYGYTF
TGCAGCCTAGTGGGCCCTAACAACTATGGCTACACCTTC